Each of the 10 T cell receptor beta chains below was sequenced from the same sample in a study of blood T cell repertoires in COVID-19 (dated by TCRdb to 2018 to 2021). Libraries were prepared through the immunoSEQ multiplex PCR assay. Sourced from immuneACCESS, this table was stored by TCRdb with only in-frame sequences that have V and J called. A share of the clones is absent; for the studies checked, an unresolved V gene accounts for under half, and the remainder has no known explanation. Across this sample there are approximately 88,000 clones, with about three quarters seen only once. Of the sample, about 20% falls within the top ten clones. The sequenced sample was peripheral blood. These receptors all come from a woman of 80 years or more with active or convalescent COVID-19.

The rearrangement joins TRBV3-1 (or the pseudogene TRBV3-2) to TRBJ2-1; D may be TRBD2 (6 bases). Germline assignment: CDR1 LGHDT and CDR2 YNNKEL (reference sequence). V was pared by 3 bases and J by 9 bases, with 18 bases between. CDR3 size: 15 residues. This CDR3 is CASSQARVAAPEQFF. CDR3 in DNA: TGTGCCAGCAGCCAGGCTCGAGTAGCGGCCCCTGAGCAGTTCTTC.

This clone was observed a few times. The J gene is TRBJ1-4, the V gene TRBV25-1, with D uncertain. This CDR3 region has 13 residues. Germline V gene lookup returns CDR1 MGHDK and CDR2 SYGVNS. V was cut by 0 bases and J by 8 bases, with 7 bases left in between. CDR3 residues: CASSEYGKEKLFF. The CDR3 coding sequence is TGTGCCAGCAGTGAATACGGGAAAGAAAAACTGTTTTTT.

The V and J genes are TRBV21-1 and TRBJ1-1; no check of the table's D call, TRBD1, against the DNA was made. TRBV21-1 is tagged as a pseudogene. This CDR3 comprises 15 residues. CDR3 sequence: CASSGQLTANTEAFF. The DNA for the CDR3 is TGTGCCAGCAGCGGACAGCTGACGGCAAACACTGAAGCTTTCTTT.

The chain uses TRBV15 and TRBJ2-5; D is unresolved. The CDR3 extends over 13 amino acids. CDR1 is LNHNV, CDR2 YYDKDF, per germline (reference sequence). Trimming took 0 bases from V and 2 from J, leaving 4 bases between them. The CDR3 coding sequence is TGTGCCACCAGCAGAGATACACAAGAGACCCAGTACTTC. Translation: CATSRDTQETQYF.

The J gene is TRBJ1-2, the V gene TRBV7-2, with 7 bases that match TRBD1. CDR3 length: 13 amino acids. J was trimmed by 7 bases and V by 2 bases; bases with no gene match: 4. Per germline, CDR1 SGHTA and CDR2 FQGNSA. The CDR3 protein is CASSLTGEGGYTF. CDR3 in DNA: TGTGCCAGCAGCTTAACAGGGGAAGGTGGCTACACCTTC.

The V call is TRBV4-3, the J call TRBJ1-4; D perhaps matches TRBD1 (5 bases). Germline V gene lookup returns CDR1 LGHNA and CDR2 YSLEER. This CDR3 has 14 residues. Trimming took off 3 bases at V and 7 bases at J, with 12 bases between the two ends. The CDR3 spells CASSHGRVGEKLFF. The CDR3 DNA follows: TGCGCCAGCAGCCACGGCAGGGTTGGTGAAAAACTGTTTTTT.

The rearrangement joins TRBV24-1 to TRBJ2-3; 8 bases align to TRBD2. The trim removed 7 bases at V and 5 bases at J, leaving 10 bases unmatched. This CDR3 contains 15 residues. Germline lookup yields CDR1 KGHDR and CDR2 SFDVKD. This CDR3 is CATSQTGGPGDTQYF. In DNA, the CDR3 is TGTGCCACCAGCCAGACGGGAGGGCCCGGAGATACGCAGTATTTT.

The V call is TRBV5-4, the J call TRBJ1-2; D is ambiguous. CDR1 and CDR2 (germline): SGHNT, YYREEE (reference sequence). V lost 0 bases and J lost 5, with 11 bases in between. The CDR3 length is 14 residues. The CDR3 coding sequence is TGTGCCAGCAGCTTGGTTAGCGGTGAATATGGCTACACCTTC. Translating gives CASSLVSGEYGYTF.

The V gene is TRBV7-2, the J gene TRBJ1-1; the D gene is possibly TRBD1 (5 bases). This CDR3 has 12 amino acids. CDR1 and CDR2 from the germline V gene are SGHTA and FQGNSA. Trimming stripped 4 bases from V and 5 bases from J, with 8 bases between. Written as DNA, the CDR3 is TGTGCCAGCAGCTCCCAGGGAACTGAAGCTTTCTTT. This sequence encodes CASSSQGTEAFF. Variable domain in full (rest from reference TRBV7-2 and TRBJ1-1): GAGVSQSPSNKVTEKGKDVELRCDPISGHTALYWYRQSLGQGLEFLIYFQGNSAPDKSGLPSDRFSAERTGGSVSTLTIQRTQQEDSAVYLCASSSQGTEAFFGQGTRLTVV.

This chain joins TRBV6-6 and TRBJ2-1; D not resolved. The CDR3 runs 16 residues. Trimming removed 0 bases at V and 0 bases at J, with 9 bases between. Germline loops: CDR1 MNHNY, CDR2 SVGAGI (reference sequence). The CDR3 loop is CASSYSAVGSYNEQFF. The CDR3 nucleotides are TGTGCCAGCAGTTACTCGGCGGTGGGCTCCTACAATGAGCAGTTCTTC.